One and the same sample provided the 20 T cell receptor beta chains below, sequenced in a study of cytomegalovirus exposure and HLA in healthy donors. Primers: 60 Vbeta forward and 13 Jbeta reverse. The data were produced by immunoSEQ multiplex PCR, yet TCRdb's version contains in-frame clones alone and is incomplete. The sample lists about 94,000 clones, more than 75% occurring once. Sequenced: PBMCs. These receptors all come from a human donor in good health.

The chain couples TRBV19 to TRBJ2-6; tentatively, D is TRBD1 (5 bases). The CDR3 sequence is 15 residues long. Trimming left V 3 bases short and J 3 bases short, with 9 bases between. CDR1 is LNHDA, CDR2 SQIVND, per germline (reference sequence). As DNA, the CDR3 is TGTGCCAGTAGTATTATGGGGCTTGGGGCCAACGTCCTGACTTTC. Translation: CASSIMGLGANVLTF.

V and J are TRBV29-1 and TRBJ2-5; TRBD2 is a possible D gene (6 bases). The CDR3 has 12 amino acids. Germline V gives CDR1 SQVTM, CDR2 ANQGSEA. V lost 3 bases to trimming and J lost 11 bases, with 16 bases between them. In DNA, the CDR3 is TGCAGCGTTGATTCCCCACCGGGGGAGCAGTACTTC. Amino acids: CSVDSPPGEQYF.

The genes are TRBV5-1 and TRBJ2-6; TRBD1 is a possible D gene (6 bases). The CDR3 loop spans 15 amino acids. V was cut by 2 bases and J by 4 bases, with 10 bases left in between. Per germline, CDR1 SGHRS and CDR2 YFSETQ. CDR3 nucleotide sequence: TGCGCCAGCAGCTTTAACAGGGCCGGGGCCAACGTCCTGACTTTC. Its translation is CASSFNRAGANVLTF.

The chain carries TRBV5-1 and TRBJ1-6; 7 nucleotides agree with TRBD1. This CDR3 has 12 residues. V trimming: 3 bases; J trimming: 14 bases; junction bases outside the gene matches: 5. Germline loops: CDR1 SGHRS, CDR2 YFSETQ. This CDR3 reads CASSYEQGTLHF. CDR3 coding DNA: TGCGCCAGCAGCTATGAACAGGGGACCCTCCACTTT.

The CDR3 protein is CASSQAAGGRYTDTQYF. CDR3 bases: TGCGCCAGCAGCCAAGCCGCAGGGGGCCGGTACACAGATACGCAGTATTTT. The rearrangement uses TRBV4-3 and TRBJ2-3, with 8 positions matching TRBD1. Germline CDR1 LGHNA, CDR2 YSLEER. CDR3 length: 17 residues. V gave up 1 base and J gave up 2 bases; unmatched junction bases: 8.

The chain employs TRBV28 and TRBJ2-2, with a weak D call TRBD1 (5 bases). Trimming shortened V by 7 bases and J by 3 bases, and 9 bases separated the two germline ends. CDR3 size: 13 residues. CDR1 is MDHEN, CDR2 SYDVKM, per germline. The CDR3, as DNA: TGTGCCAGCAAAGGGGCGGACACCGGGGAGCTGTTTTTT. This gives the protein CASKGADTGELFF.

Only a few counts were recorded for this clone. This chain uses TRBV6-5 with TRBJ2-1; TRBD1 aligns across 9 bases. Germline V gives CDR1 MNHEY, CDR2 SVGAGI. The V segment lost 6 bases and the J segment 5 bases; nucleotides outside the gene matches: 8. This CDR3 is 15 amino acids long. This chain's CDR3 is CASSPAQGAHNEQFF. For the CDR3, the DNA is TGTGCCAGCAGCCCCGCACAGGGGGCCCACAATGAGCAGTTCTTC.

A word on this clone: One end of the junction does not line up with germline, which may come from a read error. The chain has TRBV7-7 and TRBJ1-5; D is possibly TRBD1 (5 bases). The CDR3 runs to 16 residues. CDR1 SSHAT and CDR2 FNYEAQ come from the germline V gene (reference sequence). The CDR3 DNA is TGTGCTAGCAGCGCCCAACAGGTATATAGCAATCAGCCCCAGCATTTT. Its protein product is CASSAQQVYSNQPQHF. Complete variable domain (other parts from reference TRBV7-7 and TRBJ1-5): GAGVSQSPRYKVTKRGQDVTLRCDPISSHATLYWYQQALGQGPEFLTYFNYEAQPDKSGLPSDRFSAERPEGSISTLTIQRTEQRDSAMYRCASSAQQVYSNQPQHFGDGTRLSIL.

The table lists this clone with a count of one. The rearrangement joins TRBV7-3 to TRBJ2-1, with 9 bases identical to TRBD1. V dropped 1 base and J dropped 4; count of bases not matched to a gene: 2. This CDR3 comprises 15 residues. The germline V gene encodes CDR1 SGHTA and CDR2 FQGTGA. As DNA, the CDR3 is TGTGCCAGCAGCTTAAGGGACAGGGCTTACAATGAGCAGTTCTTC. Its translation is CASSLRDRAYNEQFF. Combining the CDR3 with reference TRBV7-3 and TRBJ2-1 gives the whole variable domain GAGVSQTPSNKVTEKGKYVELRCDPISGHTALYWYRQSLGQGPEFLIYFQGTGAADDSGLPNDRFFAVRPEGSVSTLKIQRTERGDSAVYLCASSLRDRAYNEQFFGPGTRLTVL.

The chain employs TRBV14 and TRBJ1-2; perhaps TRBD1 as D (5 bases). Germline V gene sequence: CDR1 SGHDN, CDR2 FVKESK. Trimming took 4 bases from V and 8 from J, leaving 8 bases between them. This CDR3 spans 11 amino acids. The CDR3 coding sequence is TGTGCCAGCAGCCCAGGGCGGGGCTACACCTTC. It is translated as CASSPGRGYTF. The full variable domain, rest sourced from reference TRBV14 and TRBJ1-2, is EAGVTQFPSHSVIEKGQTVTLRCDPISGHDNLYWYRRVMGKEIKFLLHFVKESKQDESGMPNNRFLAERTGGTYSTLKVQPAELEDSGVYFCASSPGRGYTFGSGTRLTVV.

This sequence joins TRBV6-5 and TRBJ2-5; the match to TRBD1 covers 9 bases. Germline V gene sequence: CDR1 MNHEY, CDR2 SVGAGI. The CDR3 covers 15 residues. Trimming took 6 bases from V and 9 from J; bases not matched to a gene: 14. The CDR3 is CASSLRPGTGRAQYF. The CDR3, as DNA: TGTGCCAGCAGCCTCCGACCTGGGACAGGGAGGGCCCAGTACTTC.

This chain joins TRBV6-5 and TRBJ2-7, with D maybe TRBD1 (6 bases). This CDR3 region has 14 residues. The germline gives CDR1 MNHEY, CDR2 SVGAGI. Trimming removed 7 bases at V and 0 bases at J, with 13 bases between. The CDR3 region is CASTPTGPSYEQYF. CDR3 nucleotide sequence: TGTGCCAGCACCCCGACAGGACCCTCCTACGAGCAGTACTTC.

The chain uses TRBV7-8 and TRBJ2-1; 9 bases match TRBD1. The CDR3 length is 15 residues. The J segment lost 8 bases and the V segment lost 5 bases, leaving 10 bases of the junction unmatched. Germline V lookup: CDR1 SGHVS, CDR2 FQNEAQ. The CDR3 sequence is CASSRRDRVRDEQFF. CDR3 DNA sequence: TGTGCCAGCAGCCGCCGGGACAGGGTCCGCGATGAGCAGTTCTTC.

This sequence joins TRBV5-1 and TRBJ2-5; 15 bases align to TRBD2. In germline, CDR1 is SGHRS, CDR2 YFSETQ. V was pared by 4 bases and J by 4 bases, with 2 bases of the junction left unmatched. The CDR3 contains 15 residues. For the CDR3, the DNA is TGCGCCAGCAGCGGGGGACTAGCGGGAGGAGAGACCCAGTACTTC. Protein product: CASSGGLAGGETQYF.

This chain links TRBV6-1 with TRBJ1-5; D ambiguous. Germline-derived CDR1 and CDR2 are MNHNS and SASEGT. This CDR3 is built from 14 residues. Deletions cut 8 bases from V and 4 bases from J, with 15 bases between. The CDR3 DNA reads TGTGCCAGCCCACAGCAGAACCTTAATCAGCCCCAGCATTTT. Residues: CASPQQNLNQPQHF.

CDR3 nucleotide sequence: TGTGCCAGCAGTGGGACTAGCGGGGGTATCACAGATACGCAGTATTTT. This gives the protein CASSGTSGGITDTQYF. This chain links TRBV27 with TRBJ2-3; 14 positions match TRBD2. This CDR3 spans 16 amino acids. The V segment lost 5 bases and the J segment 2 bases; nucleotides outside the gene matches: 3. CDR1 is MNHEY and CDR2 is SMNVEV in the germline V gene (reference sequence).

The chain recombines TRBV6-1 with TRBJ2-6; 7 positions agree with TRBD1. CDR3 length: 16 residues. Germline CDR1 is MNHNS and CDR2 is SASEGT. The V and J ends lost 3 bases and 4 bases, in that order; junction bases with no gene match: 6. The CDR3 spells CASSDRGLAGANVLTF. The CDR3 DNA follows: TGTGCCAGCAGTGACAGGGGGTTGGCGGGGGCCAACGTCCTGACTTTC.

This clone was observed a single time. This chain links TRBV7-3 with TRBJ2-1; 7 bases fit TRBD2. In germline, CDR1 is SGHTA, CDR2 FQGTGA. After removal of 5 bases from V and 2 bases from J, the junction contained 6 bases not matched to a gene. CDR3 length equals 15 residues. The CDR3: CASSPVAGPYNEQFF. DNA of the CDR3: TGTGCCAGCAGCCCCGTAGCGGGCCCCTACAATGAGCAGTTCTTC.

J is TRBJ2-7 and V is TRBV5-4; the D gene is possibly TRBD2 (6 bases). V lost 2 bases and J lost 2, with 17 bases in between. This CDR3 has 16 amino acids. CDR1 is SGHNT, CDR2 YYREEE, per germline (reference sequence). CDR3 amino acids: CASSLWRWGGAYEQYF. The CDR3 coding sequence is TGTGCCAGCAGCTTATGGAGGTGGGGAGGCGCCTACGAGCAGTACTTC. The full variable domain, with the rest looked up from reference TRBV5-4 and TRBJ2-7, is ETGVTQSPTHLIKTRGQQVTLRCSSQSGHNTVSWYQQALGQGPQFIFQYYREEENGRGNFPPRFSGLQFPNYSSELNVNALELDDSALYLCASSLWRWGGAYEQYFGPGTRLTVT.

The CDR3 protein is CSVGSEWTQYF. CDR3 nucleotides: TGCAGTGTGGGCTCCGAGTGGACCCAGTACTTC. The V call is TRBV20-1, the J call TRBJ2-5; D ambiguous. V was shortened by 7 bases and J by 7 bases, with 13 bases between the two germline ends. This CDR3 is 11 amino acids long. CDR1 DFQATT and CDR2 SNEGSKA come from the germline V gene (reference sequence).